The 11 T cell receptor beta chains given below trace back to one sample, sequenced in a study of blood T cell repertoires in COVID-19. Only in-frame clones appear in the TCRdb table, and some are missing; sequencing was by immunoSEQ multiplex PCR. The sample contains some 130,000 clones, around 89% of which appear only once. Material for sequencing was peripheral blood. These receptors were taken from a man aged 55 to 70 with active or convalescent COVID-19.

The rearrangement joins TRBV18 to TRBJ2-5; unclear D gene. Germline CDR1 KGHSH, CDR2 LQKENI. This CDR3 region has 15 residues. The germline V and J ends were trimmed by 0 bases and 2 bases, with 10 bases remaining between them. In nucleotides, the CDR3 is TGTGCCAGCTCACCACCGACTGGCAGACAAGAGACCCAGTACTTC. Translating gives CASSPPTGRQETQYF.

The genes are TRBV10-3 and TRBJ1-2, with TRBD1 as a possible D gene (5 bases). Germline lookup yields CDR1 ENHRY and CDR2 SYGVKD. The length of the CDR3 is 17 residues. The V end was cut by 4 bases, the J end by 3 bases, with 21 bases between. CDR3 protein: CAISGTKGPFGYYGYTF. DNA of the CDR3: TGTGCCATCAGTGGAACTAAGGGGCCCTTCGGCTACTATGGCTACACCTTC.

The gene calls are TRBV6-5 and TRBJ1-1; a weak D match, TRBD1 (5 bases). Germline lookup yields CDR1 MNHEY and CDR2 SVGAGI. Trimming removed 7 bases at V and 0 bases at J, with 12 bases between. The CDR3 consists of 14 residues. This chain's CDR3 is CASTLGHMNTEAFF. For the CDR3, the DNA is TGTGCCAGCACCCTGGGGCACATGAACACTGAAGCTTTCTTT.

This chain links TRBV19 with TRBJ2-1, with 9 bases fitting TRBD2. The V gene end was trimmed by 2 bases and the J gene end by 4 bases; junction bases not matched to a gene: 9. CDR3 length: 17 residues. Per the germline V gene, CDR1 is LNHDA and CDR2 is SQIVND (reference sequence). The CDR3 nucleotides are TGTGCCAGTAGTATATTAGCGGGAGAGGGGGCGTACAATGAGCAGTTCTTC. It is translated as CASSILAGEGAYNEQFF.

The chain has TRBV3-1 (or the pseudogene TRBV3-2) and TRBJ2-1; 8 nucleotides match TRBD2. This CDR3 is built from 17 residues. Germline CDR1 reads LGHDT; CDR2 reads YNNKEL (reference sequence). V shed 4 bases and J 5 bases; nucleotides not matched to a gene: 13. CDR3 protein: CASSRDQRAGGHNEQFF. Here the CDR3 DNA reads TGTGCCAGCAGCCGAGACCAACGGGCGGGAGGCCACAATGAGCAGTTCTTC.

This chain links TRBV9 with TRBJ2-2; D is unclear. The germline V gene has CDR1 SGDLS and CDR2 YYNGEE. The CDR3 is 12 residues long. Trimming left V 3 bases short and J 7 bases short, with 7 bases between. The CDR3 sequence: CASSAGGGELFF. CDR3 in DNA: TGTGCCAGCAGCGCCGGTGGCGGGGAGCTGTTTTTT. Full variable domain (missing parts from reference TRBV9 and TRBJ2-2): DSGVTQTPKHLITATGQRVTLRCSPRSGDLSVYWYQQSLDQGLQFLIQYYNGEERAKGNILERFSAQQFPDLHSELNLSSLELGDSALYFCASSAGGGELFFGEGSRLTVL.

The rearrangement uses TRBV5-6 and TRBJ2-3, with 12 bases matching TRBD2. Trimming removed 1 base from V and 8 bases from J; junction bases left unmatched: 5. This CDR3 has 15 residues. Germline values: CDR1 SGHDT, CDR2 YYEEEE. The CDR3 DNA follows: TGTGCCAGCAGCTTGCCGACTAGCGGGAGAGGTACGCAGTATTTT. It yields the protein CASSLPTSGRGTQYF.

This rearrangement joins TRBV30 to TRBJ2-7; D gene ambiguous. The ends were cut back, 0 bases at V and 2 bases at J, with 11 bases in the middle. This CDR3 comprises 14 residues. Germline values: CDR1 GTSNPN, CDR2 SVGIG (reference sequence). CDR3 in DNA: TGTGCCTGGAGTGTTGGCTTCGCTGCCTACGAGCAGTACTTC. This codes for CAWSVGFAAYEQYF.

The chain couples TRBV2 to TRBJ1-2, with 8 positions matching TRBD1. With 3 bases clipped from V and 5 bases from J, the junction kept 8 bases outside the gene matches. Germline V gene data show CDR1 as SNHLY and CDR2 as FYNNEI. The CDR3 sequence is 15 residues long. The CDR3 reads CASSDGDRSPYGYTF. In DNA, the CDR3 is TGTGCCAGCAGTGACGGGGACAGGTCCCCTTATGGCTACACCTTC.

With regard to this clone: Other DNA sequences from this sample encode an identical CDR3 as well. The chain couples TRBV28 to TRBJ2-2, with D unclear. Germline-derived CDR1 and CDR2 are MDHEN and SYDVKM. V lost 5 bases and J lost 5, with 6 bases in between. The CDR3 covers 12 residues. CDR3 nucleotide sequence: TGTGCCAGCAGTCTGAGAACCGGGGAGCTGTTTTTT. Protein sequence: CASSLRTGELFF. Based on the CDR3 plus reference TRBV28 and TRBJ2-2, the full variable domain is DVKVTQSSRYLVKRTGEKVFLECVQDMDHENMFWYRQDPGLGLRLIYFSYDVKMKEKGDIPEGYSVSREKKERFSLILESASTNQTSMYLCASSLRTGELFFGEGSRLTVL.

This chain links TRBV5-6 with TRBJ1-4, with unresolved D. V lost 4 bases, J lost 8 bases, and 18 bases lay in between. This CDR3 spans 15 amino acids. CDR1 is SGHDT, CDR2 YYEEEE, per germline. The chain's CDR3 is CASSAMTSAGEKLFF. The CDR3 DNA sequence: TGTGCCAGCAGCGCGATGACCTCCGCGGGGGAAAAACTGTTTTTT.